The 5 T cell receptor beta chains reported below all come from one sample, sequenced in a study of cytomegalovirus exposure and HLA in healthy donors. The PCR ran on 60 Vbeta and 13 Jbeta primers. TCRdb keeps only in-frame clones here, not all; method: immunoSEQ multiplex PCR. The table lists approximately 170,000 clones, 65% to 70% of them singletons. Sequencing input: PBMCs. These receptors were taken from a woman between 18 and 29 years old in good health and CMV-seropositive.

The chain carries TRBV10-3 and TRBJ2-7; a weak D match, TRBD1 (6 bases). Trimming removed 5 bases at V and 3 bases at J, with 11 bases between. Per germline, CDR1 ENHRY and CDR2 SYGVKD. The CDR3 consists of 13 residues. The CDR3 DNA follows: TGTGCCATCAGTAAGACAGGCTTCTACGAGCAGTACTTC. It encodes CAISKTGFYEQYF.

The chain is built from TRBV30 and TRBJ1-3, with a tentative D call TRBD1 (6 bases). V lost 7 bases to trimming and J lost 3 bases, with 22 bases between them. Germline values: CDR1 GTSNPN, CDR2 SVGIG (reference sequence). This CDR3 spans 16 amino acids. The CDR3 loop reads CALTGTQGSDGNTIYF. CDR3 coding DNA: TGTGCCTTGACCGGGACACAGGGATCGGATGGAAACACCATATATTTT.

V usage is TRBV4-1 and J usage is TRBJ1-5, with D unclear. CDR1 and CDR2 (germline): MGHRA, YSYEKL. Between the trimmed V and J ends, which lost 4 bases and 4 bases, there was a span of 14 bases. The CDR3 contains 15 residues. In nucleotides, the CDR3 is TGCGCCAGCAGCCCCGAGGAGGGCCTTAATCAGCCCCAGCATTTT. Protein product: CASSPEEGLNQPQHF.

The chain combines TRBV29-1 with TRBJ2-1, with a tentative D call TRBD1 (6 bases). V lost 6 bases and J lost 1, with 10 bases in between. Germline CDR1 is SQVTM and CDR2 is ANQGSEA. CDR3 length equals 13 residues. CDR3 protein: CSVTGSSYNEQFF. DNA for the CDR3: TGCAGCGTCACAGGGTCATCCTACAATGAGCAGTTCTTC.

This clone has more than one count but fewer than ten. A junction end diverges from the germline sequence, so it may reflect a read error. This rearrangement joins TRBV19 to TRBJ1-2; TRBD1 matches 8 bases. Germline CDR1 reads LNHDA; CDR2 reads SQIVND (reference sequence). The CDR3 has 14 residues. CDR3 DNA sequence: TGTGCCGGTAGTTACGGGACAGGTCCACGGAGCTACACCTTC. Encoded protein: CAGSYGTGPRSYTF.